The rows below give T cell receptor beta chains drawn from one sample of a study of shared clonotypes between healthy human individuals. Using immunoSEQ multiplex PCR, the repertoire was profiled, and TCRdb retains in-frame clones only, with some absent. The table includes roughly 300,000 clones, about nine tenths detected once. The sequenced sample consisted of memory CD8+ T cells sorted from blood. Receptors were obtained from a man between 18 and 29 years old in good health. Both conserved end residues are part of each CDR3. D genes are given only for firm matches. A row's size may be missing; if present it is once, few, many or a size class.

abundance: .
j_gene: TRBJ2-6
d_gene: .
v_gene: TRBV28
CDR3nt: TGTGCCACCGACCCTGGGGCCAACGTCCTGACTTTC
CDR3aa: CATDPGANVLTF

abundance: .
j_gene: TRBJ1-5
d_gene: .
v_gene: TRBV5-1
CDR3nt: TGCGCCAGCAGCTTGTCTTCGGGCAGCAATCAGCCCCAGCATTTT
CDR3aa: CASSLSSGSNQPQHF

abundance: .
j_gene: TRBJ2-7
d_gene: TRBD1
v_gene: TRBV28
CDR3nt: TGTGCCAGCAGCCCTTTCCAGGGGGTATCCTACGAGCAGTACTTC
CDR3aa: CASSPFQGVSYEQYF

abundance: .
j_gene: TRBJ1-2
d_gene: .
v_gene: TRBV5-1
CDR3nt: TGCGCCAGCAGCTTGGACTATCGATCGGGTAGCTATGGCTACACCTTC
CDR3aa: CASSLDYRSGSYGYTF

abundance: .
j_gene: TRBJ1-1
d_gene: TRBD1
v_gene: TRBV7-3
CDR3nt: TGTGCCAGCAGCGCGACAGGGAACGTTGAAGCTTTCTTT
CDR3aa: CASSATGNVEAFF

abundance: once
j_gene: TRBJ2-2
d_gene: TRBD2
v_gene: TRBV5-8
CDR3nt: TGTGCCAGCAGCCTAGCGGGAGGGCCTAACGGGGAGCTGTTTTTT
CDR3aa: CASSLAGGPNGELFF

abundance: .
j_gene: TRBJ2-2
d_gene: TRBD1
v_gene: TRBV28
CDR3nt: TGTGCCAGCAGTTCACCGGGACAGGGGGTCGTCCGGGACACCGGGGAGCTGTTTTTT
CDR3aa: CASSSPGQGVVRDTGELFF

abundance: .
j_gene: TRBJ1-2
d_gene: TRBD1
v_gene: TRBV4-3
CDR3nt: TGCGCCAGCAGCCAAGTAGGGTCAGGGGGGGATGGCTACACCTTC
CDR3aa: CASSQVGSGGDGYTF

abundance: once
j_gene: TRBJ2-3
d_gene: TRBD2
v_gene: TRBV6-5
CDR3nt: TGTGCCAGCAGTTACTTAGCGGGAGGGCCGGCGGATACGCAGTATTTT
CDR3aa: CASSYLAGGPADTQYF

abundance: .
j_gene: TRBJ2-7
d_gene: TRBD2
v_gene: TRBV5-3
CDR3nt: TGTGCCAGAAGCTTGTATCAGCGGGGACTCTCCTACGAGCAGTACTTC
CDR3aa: CARSLYQRGLSYEQYF

abundance: .
j_gene: TRBJ1-5
d_gene: .
v_gene: TRBV2
CDR3nt: TGTGCCAGCAGTGAGGAGGGATTGCGCAATCAGCCCCAGCATTTT
CDR3aa: CASSEEGLRNQPQHF

abundance: .
j_gene: TRBJ2-7
d_gene: TRBD2
v_gene: TRBV5-1
CDR3nt: TGCGCCAGCAGCTTGGCCGGGGGACTAGCGGGTATCGAGCAGTACTTC
CDR3aa: CASSLAGGLAGIEQYF

abundance: .
j_gene: TRBJ1-2
d_gene: .
v_gene: TRBV27
CDR3nt: TGTGCCAGCAGTTTATCGGCAGGGGACTATGGCTACACCTTC
CDR3aa: CASSLSAGDYGYTF

abundance: .
j_gene: TRBJ2-7
d_gene: TRBD1
v_gene: TRBV4-3
CDR3nt: TGCGCCAGCAGCCAAGAGCACCGGGACAGGGAAGACGAGCAGTACTTC
CDR3aa: CASSQEHRDREDEQYF

abundance: .
j_gene: TRBJ2-5
d_gene: .
v_gene: TRBV7-7
CDR3nt: TGTGCTAGCAGCTTAGGCGGGTCCGGTTGGGAGACCCAGTACTTC
CDR3aa: CASSLGGSGWETQYF

abundance: once
j_gene: TRBJ2-7
d_gene: TRBD1
v_gene: TRBV6-6
CDR3nt: TGTGCCAGCAGTTACCGGGACAGGGTCTTCGAGCAGTACTTC
CDR3aa: CASSYRDRVFEQYF

abundance: .
j_gene: TRBJ2-2
d_gene: .
v_gene: TRBV11-2
CDR3nt: TGTGCCAGCAGCTTAGGGACCGGGGAGCTGTTTTTT
CDR3aa: CASSLGTGELFF

abundance: .
j_gene: TRBJ2-1
d_gene: TRBD2
v_gene: TRBV5-6
CDR3nt: TGTGCCAGCTTATCCGGGACTAACCTCAATGAGCAGTTCTTC
CDR3aa: CASLSGTNLNEQFF

abundance: .
j_gene: TRBJ2-1
d_gene: .
v_gene: TRBV4-1
CDR3nt: TGCGCCAGCAGCCAAGAACACCCGTACGGGACCAATGAGCAGTTCTTC
CDR3aa: CASSQEHPYGTNEQFF

abundance: .
j_gene: TRBJ2-1
d_gene: .
v_gene: TRBV6-5
CDR3nt: TGTGCCAGCAGTTATTCAGGGTACAATGAGCAGTTCTTC
CDR3aa: CASSYSGYNEQFF

abundance: few
j_gene: TRBJ2-2
d_gene: .
v_gene: TRBV19
CDR3nt: TGTGCCAGTTCCATAGGAGGCCACACCGGGGAGCTGTTTTTT
CDR3aa: CASSIGGHTGELFF

abundance: .
j_gene: TRBJ2-4
d_gene: .
v_gene: TRBV7-2
CDR3nt: TGTGCCAGCAGCCCGATCCGGCAGTTAGCCAAAAACATTCAGTACTTC
CDR3aa: CASSPIRQLAKNIQYF

abundance: .
j_gene: TRBJ2-7
d_gene: .
v_gene: TRBV5-6
CDR3nt: TGTGCCAGCAGCTCCTTGGGCCAAGCCTACGAGCAGTACTTC
CDR3aa: CASSSLGQAYEQYF

abundance: .
j_gene: TRBJ2-7
d_gene: TRBD1
v_gene: TRBV27
CDR3nt: TGTGCCAGCAGGTCACCCGACAGGGGCGATTCCTACGAGCAGTACTTC
CDR3aa: CASRSPDRGDSYEQYF

abundance: .
j_gene: TRBJ2-1
d_gene: .
v_gene: TRBV7-9
CDR3nt: TGTGCCAGCAGCCCCGCCTCCTACAATGAGCAGTTCTTC
CDR3aa: CASSPASYNEQFF

abundance: .
j_gene: TRBJ2-1
d_gene: .
v_gene: TRBV5-1
CDR3nt: TGCGCCAGCAATGCAGGGATCCCCTACAATGAGCAGTTCTTC
CDR3aa: CASNAGIPYNEQFF

abundance: .
j_gene: TRBJ2-1
d_gene: TRBD2
v_gene: TRBV7-7
CDR3nt: TGTGCTAGCAGCAGGACTAGCGGGGTGTACAATGAGCAGTTCTTC
CDR3aa: CASSRTSGVYNEQFF

abundance: .
j_gene: TRBJ2-1
d_gene: TRBD1
v_gene: TRBV4-2
CDR3nt: TGTGCCAGCAGCCATGAACCGGGACAGGGGACAAATGAGCAGTTCTTC
CDR3aa: CASSHEPGQGTNEQFF

abundance: many
j_gene: TRBJ1-4
d_gene: .
v_gene: TRBV7-2
CDR3nt: TGTGCCAGCAGCTTAATTCCCGGACTGATGAATGAAAAACTGTTTTTT
CDR3aa: CASSLIPGLMNEKLFF